These 15 T cell receptor beta chains were sequenced from one sample in a study of blood T cells in healthy people across ages. Then a second PCR, running about 7 to 11 cycles, was carried out with a sample-barcoded 5' primer and a J-beta primer mix. TCRdb passed the 5' RACE reads through MiXCR, listing each CDR3 protein once. The repertoire has 720,000 or so distinct CDR3 sequences, 40% to 45% of them found once; the top ten carry around 30%. The specimen was blood. These TCRs come from a man aged 80 or over in good health.

A few counts support this clonotype. The V gene is TRBV7-2, the J gene TRBJ2-1; the D gene is possibly TRBD1 (5 bases). The CDR3 totals 14 residues. V lost 9 bases to trimming and J lost 6 bases, with 18 bases between them. CDR1 is SGHTA, CDR2 FQGNSA, per germline. The CDR3 reads CASMRQGRINEQFF. As DNA, the CDR3 is TGTGCCAGTATGCGGCAGGGAAGAATCAATGAGCAGTTCTTC. Using reference TRBV7-2 and TRBJ2-1 for the parts outside the CDR3, the full variable domain is GAGVSQSPSNKVTEKGKDVELRCDPISGHTALYWYRQSLGQGLEFLIYFQGNSAPDKSGLPSDRFSAERTGGSVSTLTIQRTQQEDSAVYLCASMRQGRINEQFFGPGTRLTVL.

This chain connects TRBV3-1 to TRBJ1-6; D possibly corresponds to TRBD1 (5 bases). This CDR3 contains 14 residues. The V end was cut by 1 base, the J end by 10 bases, with 11 bases between. Germline values: CDR1 LGHDT, CDR2 YNNKEL (reference sequence). CDR3 sequence (DNA): TGTGCCAGCAGCCAAGGACCGGGACGGTCACCCCTCCACTTT. This sequence encodes CASSQGPGRSPLHF.

This clonotype has more than one count but fewer than ten. A junction end diverges from the germline sequence, so it may reflect a read error. The chain recombines TRBV9 with TRBJ2-7, with TRBD2 identical over 12 bases. The CDR3 spans 14 residues. Germline CDR1 and CDR2: SGDLS and YYNGEE. DNA for the CDR3: TGCGGGCAGGGGTTGACTAGCGGGAGATATGAGCAGTACTTC. It specifies CGQGLTSGRYEQYF. The full variable domain, rest sourced from reference TRBV9 and TRBJ2-7, is DSGVTQTPKHLITATGQRVTLRCSPRSGDLSVYWYQQSLDQGLQFLIQYYNGEERAKGNILERFSAQQFPDLHSELNLSSLELGDSALYFCGQGLTSGRYEQYFGPGTRLTVT.

This clonotype was recorded a few times. The V gene is TRBV2, the J gene TRBJ1-5; D is possibly TRBD1 (5 bases). V lost 3 bases and J lost 4, with 13 bases in between. The CDR3 sequence is 15 residues long. Germline V gene data show CDR1 as SNHLY and CDR2 as FYNNEI. CDR3: CASSDRGVKNQPQHF. CDR3 in DNA: TGTGCCAGCAGTGATAGAGGGGTAAAGAATCAGCCCCAGCATTTT.

This rearrangement joins TRBV20-1 to TRBJ2-1; 10 bases fit TRBD2. The DNA matches TRBJ2-7 better at its end, which makes the J call doubtful. The CDR3 sequence is 14 residues long. Germline V CDR1 and CDR2: DFQATT, SNEGSKA (reference sequence). The CDR3 coding sequence is TGCAGTGCCCTTTCCGGGACTAGCGACCACGAGCAGTACTTC. Translating gives CSALSGTSDHEQYF.

At least ten counts were recorded for this clonotype. This chain connects TRBV11-2 to TRBJ2-5, with D possibly TRBD2 on 6 matching bases. This CDR3 is 17 amino acids long. The ends were cut back, 1 base at V and 4 bases at J, with 19 bases in the middle. Germline lookup yields CDR1 SGHAT and CDR2 FQNNGV. The CDR3 here is CASSLVGASETGETQYF. The DNA for the CDR3 is TGTGCCAGCAGCTTAGTTGGGGCTAGCGAAACGGGAGAGACCCAGTACTTC.

This clonotype was recorded a few times. This chain links TRBV9 with TRBJ2-5; 10 nucleotides match TRBD1. The CDR3 extends over 15 amino acids. In germline, CDR1 is SGDLS, CDR2 YYNGEE. The ends lost 0 bases at V and 5 bases at J; junction bases unmatched: 4. In nucleotides, the CDR3 is TGTGCCAGCAGCGTAGCGACAGGGGGCTGGGAGACCCAGTACTTC. Protein product: CASSVATGGWETQYF.

The rearrangement links TRBV29-1 to TRBJ2-1; D might be TRBD2 (5 bases). The germline V and J ends were trimmed by 8 bases and 2 bases, with 19 bases remaining between them. CDR1 SQVTM and CDR2 ANQGSEA come from the germline V gene. This CDR3 has 15 residues. CDR3 loop: CSIKGRSSAYNEQFF. The CDR3 DNA follows: TGCAGCATTAAGGGCCGGAGTAGCGCCTACAATGAGCAGTTCTTC.

The chain has TRBV9 and TRBJ2-7, with D perhaps TRBD1 (7 bases). V was clipped by 4 bases and J by 6 bases, with 14 bases between them. The germline gives CDR1 SGDLS, CDR2 YYNGEE. The CDR3 is 13 residues long. The CDR3 DNA sequence: TGTGCCAGCAGCTCACAGGGGACTCTCGAGCAGTACTTC. Residues: CASSSQGTLEQYF. Drawing the rest from reference TRBV9 and TRBJ2-7, the complete variable domain is DSGVTQTPKHLITATGQRVTLRCSPRSGDLSVYWYQQSLDQGLQFLIQYYNGEERAKGNILERFSAQQFPDLHSELNLSSLELGDSALYFCASSSQGTLEQYFGPGTRLTVT.

J is TRBJ2-6 and V is TRBV2; no firm D call. CDR3 size: 16 residues. Germline V gene sequence: CDR1 SNHLY, CDR2 FYNNEI. V lost 8 bases to trimming and J lost 0 bases, with 14 bases between them. The CDR3 loop is CASERQAGSGANVLTF. Written as DNA, the CDR3 is TGTGCCAGCGAGCGCCAGGCCGGCTCTGGGGCCAACGTCCTGACTTTC.

This clonotype was found once. The V call is TRBV6-6, the J call TRBJ2-5, with D possibly TRBD1 on 5 matching bases. Germline CDR1 and CDR2: MNHNY and SVGAGI (reference sequence). The CDR3 spans 15 residues. With 1 base removed from V and 0 bases from J, the gap between germline ends came to 9 bases. The CDR3 region has the DNA TGTGCCAGCAGTTACTTCTCAGGGTACCAAGAGACCCAGTACTTC. This codes for CASSYFSGYQETQYF.

The chain is built from TRBV4-3 and TRBJ2-3; D ambiguous. Germline V gene lookup returns CDR1 LGHNA and CDR2 YSLEER. Trimming shortened V by 0 bases and J by 4 bases, and 8 bases separated the two germline ends. The CDR3 is made up of 14 amino acids. CDR3 DNA sequence: TGCGCCAGCAGCCAAGATCTAAGGGCAGATACGCAGTATTTT. This codes for CASSQDLRADTQYF.

The chain combines TRBV6-1 with TRBJ2-7, with 7 bases fitting TRBD1. The germline gives CDR1 MNHNS, CDR2 SASEGT. V dropped 8 bases and J dropped 2; count of bases not matched to a gene: 6. The CDR3 is 13 amino acids. CDR3 DNA: TGTGCCAGCCGGGACAGCTTCACCTACGAGCAGTACTTC. It yields the protein CASRDSFTYEQYF.

At least ten counts were recorded for this clonotype. The V gene is TRBV20-1, the J gene TRBJ2-3; 8 positions agree with TRBD2. Trimming at V came to 4 bases and at J to 6 bases, leaving 12 bases not matched to a gene. The CDR3 consists of 15 residues. Per the germline V gene, CDR1 is DFQATT and CDR2 is SNEGSKA (reference sequence). In DNA, the CDR3 is TGCAGTGCTACCCCGCCGGGACTAGGAGTCGATACGCAGTATTTT. Encoded protein: CSATPPGLGVDTQYF.

This chain joins TRBV12-5 and TRBJ2-7; TRBD1 or TRBD2 may be the D gene (5 bases each). From germline, CDR1 is LGHNT and CDR2 FRNRAP. V lost 0 bases, J lost 0 bases, and 9 bases lay in between. The CDR3 length is 15 residues. The CDR3 sequence is CASGLVLGDSYEQYF. As DNA, the CDR3 is TGTGCTAGTGGTTTGGTACTGGGGGACTCCTACGAGCAGTACTTC. The complete variable domain, with remaining parts taken from reference TRBV12-5 and TRBJ2-7, reads DARVTQTPRHKVTEMGQEVTMRCQPILGHNTVFWYRQTMMQGLELLAYFRNRAPLDDSGMPKDRFSAEMPDATLATLKIQPSEPRDSAVYFCASGLVLGDSYEQYFGPGTRLTVT.